These 8 T cell receptor beta chains were sequenced from one sample in a study of stem cell transplantation in POMP-related autoinflammatory disease. Some clones are missing from TCRdb's copy, which holds only in-frame ones; the method was immunoSEQ multiplex PCR. In the table there are roughly 32,000 clones, around 90% of which are singletons. Specimen: CD4+ T cells from PBMCs, collected before stem cell transplantation. The receptors originated from a human donor with POMP-related autoinflammation and immune dysregulation (PRAID).

This chain joins TRBV27 and TRBJ2-1; 11 bases fit TRBD2. Losses at the gene ends were 2 bases for V and 7 bases for J; bases not matched to a gene: 4. Germline assignment: CDR1 MNHEY and CDR2 SMNVEV (reference sequence). The CDR3 is made up of 15 amino acids. CDR3 region: CASSLTLAGVNEQFF. CDR3 in DNA: TGTGCCAGCAGTTTAACACTAGCGGGAGTAAATGAGCAGTTCTTC.

The chain couples TRBV7-9 to TRBJ2-2, with D unresolved. V was shortened by 3 bases and J by 7 bases, with 6 bases between the two germline ends. The CDR3 sequence is 12 residues long. Germline lookup yields CDR1 SEHNR and CDR2 FQNEAQ (reference sequence). DNA of the CDR3: TGTGCCAGCAGCTTGTGGGGCGGGGAGCTGTTTTTT. As protein: CASSLWGGELFF.

The rearrangement joins TRBV7-7 to TRBJ2-3; 9 nucleotides agree with TRBD1. Germline V gene lookup returns CDR1 SSHAT and CDR2 FNYEAQ (reference sequence). The trim removed 5 bases at V and 1 base at J, leaving 1 base unmatched. The CDR3 contains 14 residues. CDR3 DNA sequence: TGTGCCAGCAGCCGGACAGGGGGCACAGATACGCAGTATTTT. The encoded protein is CASSRTGGTDTQYF.

Worth noting for this clone: Germline and junction disagree at one end, which may indicate a read error. The J gene is TRBJ2-7, the V gene TRBV5-5; D is unresolved. This CDR3 has 13 amino acids. Germline V gives CDR1 SGHKS, CDR2 YYEKEE (reference sequence). CDR3 nucleotide sequence: TGTGCCAGCAGGTTGGCCGTTACCTACGAGCAGTACTTC. Translation gives CASRLAVTYEQYF.

The V gene is TRBV5-1, the J gene TRBJ1-1; no firm D call. CDR1 SGHRS and CDR2 YFSETQ come from the germline V gene. The CDR3 totals 13 residues. Deletions cut 0 bases from V and 1 base from J, with 4 bases between. CDR3 sequence reads: CASSLVRNTEAFF. The CDR3 nucleotides are TGCGCCAGCAGCTTGGTACGGAACACTGAAGCTTTCTTT.

The chain carries TRBV10-2 and TRBJ2-5; 9 bases fit TRBD2. With V trimmed by 4 bases and J by 4 bases, 16 bases remained unmatched. The CDR3 totals 18 residues. Per germline, CDR1 WSHSY and CDR2 SAAADI. The CDR3 reads CASSGSYSGLAGLETQYF. In DNA, the CDR3 is TGCGCCAGCAGTGGCTCGTACTCGGGGCTAGCGGGGTTAGAGACCCAGTACTTC.

The chain recombines TRBV7-9 with TRBJ1-6; possible D gene TRBD1, 5 bases. V lost 3 bases, J lost 8 bases, and 11 bases lay in between. Germline CDR1 is SEHNR and CDR2 is FQNEAQ (reference sequence). CDR3 length equals 14 residues. The CDR3 sequence: CASSFGQGDSPLHF. The CDR3 nucleotides are TGTGCCAGCAGCTTCGGGCAGGGCGATTCACCCCTCCACTTT.

V gene TRBV25-1 combines with J gene TRBJ2-5; possibly TRBD1 for D (5 bases). The CDR3 has 14 residues. Trimming took off 7 bases at V and 0 bases at J, with 12 bases between the two ends. Germline V lookup: CDR1 MGHDK, CDR2 SYGVNS. The CDR3 spells CASMATEYQETQYF. For the CDR3, the DNA is TGTGCCAGCATGGCGACAGAGTACCAAGAGACCCAGTACTTC. Supplemented by reference TRBV25-1 and TRBJ2-5, the full variable domain reads EADIYQTPRYLVIGTGKKITLECSQTMGHDKMYWYQQDPGMELHLIHYSYGVNSTEKGDLSSESTVSRIRTEHFPLTLESARPSHTSQYLCASMATEYQETQYFGPGTRLLVL.